The next 21 T cell receptor beta chains were all read from a single sample in a study of OX40 agonist ivuxolimab in advanced cancers. TCRdb keeps only in-frame clones here, not all; method: immunoSEQ multiplex PCR. The table lists fewer than 45,000 clones, under 85% of them singletons. The input for sequencing was CD4+ or CD8+ T cells sorted from blood, taken in a trial of the OX40 agonist ivuxolimab. The receptors were gathered from an adult with an advanced solid tumor such as melanoma, head and neck, liver or kidney cancer.

This chain joins TRBV6-6 and TRBJ2-7; unclear D gene. The ends were cut back, 0 bases at V and 7 bases at J, with 7 bases in the middle. Germline V lookup: CDR1 MNHNY, CDR2 SVGAGI (reference sequence). The CDR3 length is 12 residues. The CDR3 is CASSYSTFEQYF. For the CDR3, the DNA is TGTGCCAGCAGTTACTCGACGTTTGAGCAGTACTTC.

The J gene is TRBJ2-1, the V gene TRBV10-3; 8 nucleotides agree with TRBD2. The CDR3 loop spans 16 amino acids. The J segment lost 2 bases and the V segment lost 4 bases, leaving 7 bases of the junction unmatched. Germline-derived CDR1 and CDR2 are ENHRY and SYGVKD. The CDR3 sequence is CAISVSAGVTYNEQFF. The CDR3, as DNA: TGTGCCATCAGTGTTTCAGCGGGAGTAACCTACAATGAGCAGTTCTTC.

The chain couples TRBV30 to TRBJ2-7, with 7 bases identical to TRBD1. With V trimmed by 6 bases and J by 7 bases, 9 bases remained unmatched. The CDR3 has 12 residues. The germline V gene encodes CDR1 GTSNPN and CDR2 SVGIG (reference sequence). The CDR3 region has the DNA TGTGCCTGTCTGCCCGACAGGGCAGAGCAGTACTTC. Translating gives CACLPDRAEQYF.

The chain couples TRBV27 to TRBJ2-1; a possible D gene is TRBD2 (5 bases). Per germline, CDR1 MNHEY and CDR2 SMNVEV (reference sequence). The CDR3 totals 14 residues. V was cut by 11 bases and J by 5 bases, with 19 bases left in between. This CDR3 reads CAPAVPHRDNEQFF. The CDR3 DNA is TGTGCCCCAGCGGTCCCACACCGCGACAATGAGCAGTTCTTC.

The chain joins TRBV28 to TRBJ2-7; tentatively, D is TRBD2 (5 bases). V was clipped by 3 bases and J by 1 base, with 10 bases between them. There are 14 residues in the CDR3. Germline loops: CDR1 MDHEN, CDR2 SYDVKM. The CDR3 protein is CASSLAGASYEQYF. The CDR3 nucleotides are TGTGCCAGCAGTTTGGCGGGTGCTTCCTACGAGCAGTACTTC.

The chain links TRBV21-1 to TRBJ2-6; the table names TRBD2, a call not compared with the DNA. TRBV21-1 is a documented pseudogene. This CDR3 region has 16 residues. The CDR3 spells CASSGGTYSGANVLTF. The CDR3 region has the DNA TGTGCCAGCAGCGGGGGGACTTACTCTGGGGCCAACGTCCTGACTTTC.

The rearrangement uses TRBV12-5 and TRBJ2-1, with D possibly TRBD2 on 5 matching bases. Trimming stripped 7 bases from V and 0 bases from J, with 7 bases between. The germline V gene encodes CDR1 LGHNT and CDR2 FRNRAP. This CDR3 is 13 amino acids long. As DNA, the CDR3 is TGTGCTAGTGTAGCGAGCTCCTACAATGAGCAGTTCTTC. Protein: CASVASSYNEQFF.

The chain recombines TRBV27 with TRBJ2-1; no clear D gene. Germline V gives CDR1 MNHEY, CDR2 SMNVEV (reference sequence). The CDR3 is 15 amino acids. The ends were cut back, 4 bases at V and 1 base at J, with 11 bases in the middle. CDR3 DNA sequence: TGTGCCAGCAGTTCTATCCCTGGATCCTACAATGAGCAGTTCTTC. This sequence encodes CASSSIPGSYNEQFF.

This clone was seen a single time. V is TRBV7-6 and J is TRBJ2-7, with D possibly called TRBD1 or TRBD2 (7 bases each). This CDR3 is built from 12 residues. V was cut by 5 bases and J by 9 bases, with 14 bases left in between. Germline V CDR1 and CDR2: SGHVS, FNYEAQ. Here the CDR3 DNA reads TGTGCCAGCAGCCCAGGGGGGGTCTGGCAGTACTTC. It yields the protein CASSPGGVWQYF.

The gene calls are TRBV4-2 and TRBJ1-1, with 7 bases lining up with TRBD1. The CDR3 has 17 residues. Germline loops: CDR1 LGHNA, CDR2 YNFKEQ. The J segment lost 1 base and the V segment lost 1 base, leaving 9 bases of the junction unmatched. This chain's CDR3 is CASSQGPPTGTNTEAFF. In DNA form, the CDR3 reads TGTGCCAGCAGCCAAGGCCCCCCGACAGGGACGAACACTGAAGCTTTCTTT.

The chain uses TRBV28 and TRBJ1-4; D might be TRBD1 (5 bases). The germline V gene encodes CDR1 MDHEN and CDR2 SYDVKM. The CDR3 runs 17 residues. V shed 2 bases and J shed 6 bases, with 19 bases lying between them. The CDR3 reads CASSLVPGGGSDEKLFF. The CDR3 nucleotides are TGTGCCAGCAGTTTAGTCCCCGGGGGGGGTTCAGATGAAAAACTGTTTTTT.

V and J are TRBV11-3 and TRBJ2-1; 7 bases agree with TRBD2. J lost 5 bases, V lost 0 bases, and 4 bases had no gene match. In germline, CDR1 is SGHNT, CDR2 YENEEA. CDR3 size: 15 residues. CDR3 nucleotide sequence: TGTGCCAGCAGCTTAGATCCCGGGGGGAACAATGAGCAGTTCTTC. Translating gives CASSLDPGGNNEQFF.

This clone was picked up a small number of times. V usage is TRBV2 and J usage is TRBJ1-5; tentatively, D is TRBD1 (6 bases). Germline CDR1 SNHLY, CDR2 FYNNEI. The CDR3 length is 14 residues. V gave up 7 bases and J gave up 1 base, with 11 bases separating them. DNA for the CDR3: TGTGCCAGCAACGACGGACAGAGCAATCAGCCCCAGCATTTT. Its translation is CASNDGQSNQPQHF.

This clone was recorded only once. The gene calls are TRBV10-1 and TRBJ2-7; D uncertain. The CDR3 has 13 amino acids. Germline V gives CDR1 WNHNN, CDR2 SYGVQD (reference sequence). Trimming shortened V by 3 bases and J by 2 bases, and 8 bases separated the two germline ends. CDR3 sequence (DNA): TGCGCCAGCAGTGATGTGGGTGCCTACGAGCAGTACTTC. It encodes CASSDVGAYEQYF.

The rearrangement uses TRBV19 and TRBJ2-4; TRBD1 might be the D (6 bases). The CDR3 extends over 16 amino acids. The ends were cut back, 7 bases at V and 1 base at J, with 17 bases in the middle. Germline V lookup: CDR1 LNHDA, CDR2 SQIVND (reference sequence). CDR3 DNA: TGTGCCAGTACGGCAGGGGCGGGCACGGCCAAAAACATTCAGTACTTC. This sequence encodes CASTAGAGTAKNIQYF. The full variable domain, in which reference TRBV19 and TRBJ2-4 provide the parts outside the CDR3, is DGGITQSPKYLFRKEGQNVTLSCEQNLNHDAMYWYRQDPGQGLRLIYYSQIVNDFQKGDIAEGYSVSREKKESFPLTVTSAQKNPTAFYLCASTAGAGTAKNIQYFGAGTRLSVL.

This chain joins TRBV11-3 and TRBJ2-1; 7 nucleotides line up with TRBD1. V was pared by 2 bases and J by 7 bases, with 5 bases of the junction left unmatched. This CDR3 contains 14 residues. Germline V gene lookup returns CDR1 SGHNT and CDR2 YENEEA. This chain's CDR3 is CASSLTGQNNEQFF. CDR3 bases: TGTGCCAGCAGCTTAACGGGACAGAATAATGAGCAGTTCTTC.

The chain recombines TRBV23-1 with TRBJ1-1, with D uncertain. TRBV23-1 is recorded as an ORF, its role being uncertain. The CDR3 length is 15 residues. Trimming cost V 4 bases and J 0 bases, with 12 bases left between them. The CDR3 is CASSLGSRMNTEAFF. The CDR3 nucleotides read TGCGCCAGCAGTCTCGGGTCCAGGATGAACACTGAAGCTTTCTTT.

This clone is medium-sized by share. The rearrangement joins TRBV5-4 to TRBJ1-1, with D tentatively TRBD1 (5 bases). CDR1 is SGHNT, CDR2 YYREEE, per germline (reference sequence). This CDR3 region has 14 residues. Trimming stripped 0 bases from V and 3 bases from J, with 9 bases between. CDR3 in amino acids: CASSLDPGDTEAFF. CDR3 nucleotides: TGTGCCAGCAGCTTGGATCCGGGGGACACTGAAGCTTTCTTT.

This clone was seen once. V and J are TRBV27 and TRBJ2-7; tentative D call: TRBD2 (5 bases). Germline V CDR1 and CDR2: MNHEY, SMNVEV (reference sequence). The germline V and J ends were trimmed by 8 bases and 6 bases, with 14 bases remaining between them. There are 12 residues in the CDR3. CDR3 amino acids: CASGLGIGEQYF. The CDR3 nucleotides read TGTGCCAGCGGACTGGGGATTGGCGAGCAGTACTTC.

This clone was counted a single time. The chain employs TRBV4-1 and TRBJ1-3; possible D gene TRBD1, 6 bases. Trimming shortened V by 1 base and J by 0 bases, and 19 bases separated the two germline ends. This CDR3 has 19 amino acids. Germline loops: CDR1 MGHRA, CDR2 YSYEKL. This CDR3 is CASSQVLFRDTRSGNTIYF. CDR3 in DNA: TGCGCCAGCAGCCAAGTGCTTTTCCGGGACACCCGCTCTGGAAACACCATATATTTT.

V and J are TRBV27 and TRBJ1-2; D remains unclear. With 2 bases removed from V and 1 base from J, the gap between germline ends came to 11 bases. Germline CDR1 MNHEY, CDR2 SMNVEV (reference sequence). The CDR3 totals 15 residues. The CDR3 loop is CASSLGGSYNYGYTF. CDR3 nucleotides: TGTGCCAGCAGTTTAGGAGGAAGTTATAACTATGGCTACACCTTC.